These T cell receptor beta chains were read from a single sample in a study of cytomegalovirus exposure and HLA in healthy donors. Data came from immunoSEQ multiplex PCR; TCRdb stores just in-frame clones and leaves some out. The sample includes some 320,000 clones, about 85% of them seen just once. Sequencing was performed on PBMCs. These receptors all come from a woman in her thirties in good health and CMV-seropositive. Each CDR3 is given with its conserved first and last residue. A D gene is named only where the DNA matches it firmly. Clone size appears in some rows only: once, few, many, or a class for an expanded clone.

CDR3nt: TGTGCCAGTAGTATACCGTCGACTAGCGCGACTTACGAGCAGTACTTC
CDR3aa: CASSIPSTSATYEQYF
v_gene: TRBV19
j_gene: TRBJ2-7
d_gene: TRBD2
abundance: NA

CDR3nt: TGTGCCAGCAGCCAAGATCGGTGGGGAGGAGATACGCAGTATTTT
CDR3aa: CASSQDRWGGDTQYF
v_gene: TRBV14
j_gene: TRBJ2-3
d_gene: NA
abundance: NA

CDR3nt: TGCGCCAGCAGCTTCGGGACAGGGGCTAGCAATCAGCCCCAGCATTTT
CDR3aa: CASSFGTGASNQPQHF
v_gene: TRBV5-1
j_gene: TRBJ1-5
d_gene: TRBD1
abundance: few

CDR3nt: TGTGCCAGCACCGAAGGACAGGGTAGCAATCAGCCCCAGCATTTT
CDR3aa: CASTEGQGSNQPQHF
v_gene: TRBV6-1
j_gene: TRBJ1-5
d_gene: TRBD1
abundance: NA

CDR3nt: TGTAACCCAGGGGGCGTTCAGCCCCAGCATTTT
CDR3aa: CNPGGVQPQHF
v_gene: TRBV30
j_gene: TRBJ1-5
d_gene: TRBD1
abundance: NA

CDR3nt: TGCGCCAGCAGCTTACCCCGGACTAGCGGGATCGGGACCCAGTACTTC
CDR3aa: CASSLPRTSGIGTQYF
v_gene: TRBV5-1
j_gene: TRBJ2-5
d_gene: TRBD2
abundance: NA

CDR3nt: TGTGCCAGCAAACTAGCGGTATACAATGAGCAGTTCTTC
CDR3aa: CASKLAVYNEQFF
v_gene: TRBV7-9
j_gene: TRBJ2-1
d_gene: TRBD2
abundance: NA

CDR3nt: TGCGCCAGCAGCCAAGTTCTAGGGTCTTCCTGGGGTGAGCAGTTCTTC
CDR3aa: CASSQVLGSSWGEQFF
v_gene: TRBV4-3
j_gene: TRBJ2-1
d_gene: NA
abundance: NA

CDR3nt: TGTGCCAGCAGCTTAGTCCCCGAGGTGGGAGTTGAGCAGTTCTTC
CDR3aa: CASSLVPEVGVEQFF
v_gene: TRBV7-6
j_gene: TRBJ2-1
d_gene: NA
abundance: NA

CDR3nt: TGTGCCAGCTCACCAAGCTTTGGGACTGAAGCTTTCTTT
CDR3aa: CASSPSFGTEAFF
v_gene: TRBV18
j_gene: TRBJ1-1
d_gene: NA
abundance: once

CDR3nt: TGTGCCACCAAGCCTACAGGACCTTTTAGCAATCAGCCCCAGCATTTT
CDR3aa: CATKPTGPFSNQPQHF
v_gene: TRBV27
j_gene: TRBJ1-5
d_gene: NA
abundance: NA

CDR3nt: TGTGCCAGCAGTTCTAGCGGGGGCGCCACCGGGGAGCTGTTTTTT
CDR3aa: CASSSSGGATGELFF
v_gene: TRBV27
j_gene: TRBJ2-2
d_gene: TRBD2
abundance: once

CDR3nt: TGTGCCAGTATGGCGGCAGGGAGTCCGGTATATGGCTACACCTTC
CDR3aa: CASMAAGSPVYGYTF
v_gene: TRBV19
j_gene: TRBJ1-2
d_gene: NA
abundance: NA

CDR3nt: TGTGCCAGCAGTCCCTGGACGGCCTACGAGCAGTACTTC
CDR3aa: CASSPWTAYEQYF
v_gene: TRBV27
j_gene: TRBJ2-7
d_gene: NA
abundance: NA

CDR3nt: TGCGCCAGCAGTCAGACAGGGGTGGGCACTGAAGCTTTCTTT
CDR3aa: CASSQTGVGTEAFF
v_gene: TRBV5-1
j_gene: TRBJ1-1
d_gene: TRBD1
abundance: once

CDR3nt: TGTGCCAGCAGCGCTCGGGACACGGGCTTAGAAGCTTTCTTT
CDR3aa: CASSARDTGLEAFF
v_gene: TRBV7-9
j_gene: TRBJ1-1
d_gene: NA
abundance: NA

CDR3nt: TGTGCCAGCAGTTTAATCCCGACTAGTCCCGGGGAGCTGTTTTTT
CDR3aa: CASSLIPTSPGELFF
v_gene: TRBV27
j_gene: TRBJ2-2
d_gene: NA
abundance: NA

CDR3nt: TGTGCCAGCAGTTCAAGGACTAGCACCCAGTACTTC
CDR3aa: CASSSRTSTQYF
v_gene: TRBV27
j_gene: TRBJ2-5
d_gene: TRBD2
abundance: NA

CDR3nt: TGCGCCAGCAGCCTCGGACAAAGGGGACAGGGTAATTCACCCCTCCACTTT
CDR3aa: CASSLGQRGQGNSPLHF
v_gene: TRBV4-3
j_gene: TRBJ1-6
d_gene: TRBD1
abundance: NA

CDR3nt: TGTGCCAGCAGTAGAAGAACTAGCGGGAGTGGCCCAGATACGCAGTATTTT
CDR3aa: CASSRRTSGSGPDTQYF
v_gene: TRBV27
j_gene: TRBJ2-3
d_gene: TRBD2
abundance: few

CDR3nt: TGTGCCAGCAGCGCGGAGGCCGGGATTAACAATGAGCAGTTCTTC
CDR3aa: CASSAEAGINNEQFF
v_gene: TRBV9
j_gene: TRBJ2-1
d_gene: NA
abundance: NA

CDR3nt: TGTGCCAGTAGTTTCTCCGGGACAGGGGGTGACGAGCAGTACTTC
CDR3aa: CASSFSGTGGDEQYF
v_gene: TRBV19
j_gene: TRBJ2-7
d_gene: TRBD1
abundance: NA

CDR3nt: TGTGCCAGCGGGCTTAGCGAACATACGCAGTATTTT
CDR3aa: CASGLSEHTQYF
v_gene: TRBV5-4
j_gene: TRBJ2-3
d_gene: NA
abundance: NA

CDR3nt: TGTGCCAGCAGTCACCGGGACAGCAACTATGGCTACACCTTC
CDR3aa: CASSHRDSNYGYTF
v_gene: TRBV25-1
j_gene: TRBJ1-2
d_gene: TRBD1
abundance: NA

CDR3nt: TGTGCCAGCAGCGTAGCTAGCACCAGCTCCTACAATGAGCAGTTCTTC
CDR3aa: CASSVASTSSYNEQFF
v_gene: TRBV9
j_gene: TRBJ2-1
d_gene: NA
abundance: NA

CDR3nt: TGTGCCAGCGGGTTCCTAGCGGGAGCCGGGGAGACCCAGTACTTC
CDR3aa: CASGFLAGAGETQYF
v_gene: TRBV27
j_gene: TRBJ2-5
d_gene: TRBD2
abundance: NA

CDR3nt: TGCAGCGTTGAGACTAGCGGGAGAGGTGAGACCCAGTACTTC
CDR3aa: CSVETSGRGETQYF
v_gene: TRBV29-1
j_gene: TRBJ2-5
d_gene: TRBD2
abundance: NA

CDR3nt: TGTGCCAGCAGCAAAGCCCAGCGGGGGGGCCCCAATGAGCAGTTCTTC
CDR3aa: CASSKAQRGGPNEQFF
v_gene: TRBV21-1
j_gene: TRBJ2-1
d_gene: NA
abundance: NA

CDR3nt: TGTGCCAGCAGCCCCCAGGGGGGTTGGGATACGCAGTATTTT
CDR3aa: CASSPQGGWDTQYF
v_gene: TRBV7-2
j_gene: TRBJ2-3
d_gene: NA
abundance: NA

CDR3nt: TGTGCCACCATACTTCGGACAGGCGCTTCGAACCAGGAGACCCAGTACTTC
CDR3aa: CATILRTGASNQETQYF
v_gene: TRBV28
j_gene: TRBJ2-5
d_gene: TRBD1
abundance: NA

CDR3nt: TGTGCCAGCAGCGTCGCAACAGGGGGCGCCGGCTACACCTTC
CDR3aa: CASSVATGGAGYTF
v_gene: TRBV9
j_gene: TRBJ1-2
d_gene: TRBD1
abundance: NA